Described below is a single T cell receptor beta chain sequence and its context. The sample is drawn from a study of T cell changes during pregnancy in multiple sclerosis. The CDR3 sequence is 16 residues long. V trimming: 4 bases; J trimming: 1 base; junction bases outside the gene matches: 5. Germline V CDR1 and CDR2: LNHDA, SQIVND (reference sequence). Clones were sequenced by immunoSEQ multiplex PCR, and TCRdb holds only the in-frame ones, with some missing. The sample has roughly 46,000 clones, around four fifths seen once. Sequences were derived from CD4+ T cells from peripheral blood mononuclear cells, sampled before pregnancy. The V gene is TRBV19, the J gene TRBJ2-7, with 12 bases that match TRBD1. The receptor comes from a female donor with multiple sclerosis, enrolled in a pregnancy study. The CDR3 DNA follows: TGTGCCAGTAGTAAGTCGGGACAGGGGGCGTCCTACGAGCAGTACTTC. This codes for CASSKSGQGASYEQYF.